The T cell receptor (beta chain) described here comes from a study of chemoradiotherapy in HPV16-positive cancers. Study at large: Functional T-cell assays on a couple of HPV16-positive patients' cells defined candidate HPV-specific clones and common TCR motifs.

Study observations and caveats: Better recurrence-free survival went with HPV-responsive T-cell expansion in HPV16-positive patients. Only a couple of HPV16-positive patients supplied the functional HPV-specificity definition.

There are 14 residues in the CDR3. The V gene's germline CDR1 is MDHEN and CDR2 SYDVKM. The V segment lost 4 bases and the J segment 4 bases; nucleotides outside the gene matches: 5. Assay: immunoSEQ multiplex PCR; the TCRdb copy retains only in-frame clones and omits some. The repertoire consists of 1,500 to 2,500 clones, with 90% occurring once and the leading ten covering 7% to 10%. The sample holds one count of this clone. Its target is unknown. The V and J genes are TRBV28 and TRBJ2-5, with 8 positions matching TRBD1. This receptor was obtained from a human donor with HPV-associated anogenital cancer. Sample: tumor tissue, taken from a patient who underwent chemoradiotherapy. The DNA for the CDR3 is TGTGCCAGCAGTTCAGGTGGACAGGGAGAGACCCAGTACTTC. It translates to CASSSGGQGETQYF. Looking up the rest from reference TRBV28 and TRBJ2-5 gives the full variable domain: DVKVTQSSRYLVKRTGEKVFLECVQDMDHENMFWYRQDPGLGLRLIYFSYDVKMKEKGDIPEGYSVSREKKERFSLILESASTNQTSMYLCASSSGGQGETQYFGPGTRLLVL.